The rows below give T cell receptor beta chains drawn from one sample of a study of blood T cell repertoires in COVID-19. The assay was immunoSEQ multiplex PCR, and TCRdb's table has in-frame clones only and misses some. In the table there are 50,000 to 75,000 clones, around 93% of which are singletons. Material for sequencing was peripheral blood. These receptors all come from a man between 65 and 85 years old with active COVID-19. CDR3s include the opening cysteine and the closing phenylalanine or tryptophan. A D gene is named only where the DNA matches it firmly. Rows may omit the clone size; those that give it use once, few, many or a size class.

>13|TRBJ2-3|TRBV24-1|TRBD1|.
CATGTGGTDTQYF
TGTGCCACCGGGACAGGAGGCACAGATACGCAGTATTTT
>14|TRBJ2-5|TRBV3-1/TRBV3-2|TRBD1|.
CASSGGQGEETQYF
TGTGCCAGCAGCGGAGGACAGGGCGAAGAGACCCAGTACTTC
>14|TRBJ1-5|TRBV28|.|.
CASSPGQRGQPQHF
TGTGCCAGCAGTCCCGGACAGAGAGGCCAGCCCCAGCATTTT
>16|TRBJ1-2|TRBV3-1/TRBV3-2|.|.
CASSQDFGGVGYGYTF
TGTGCCAGCAGCCAAGATTTCGGGGGGGTAGGCTATGGCTACACCTTC
>16|TRBJ1-3|TRBV13|TRBD1|.
CASSLYRQGARNTIYF
TGTGCCAGCAGCTTATACCGGCAGGGGGCTCGAAACACCATATATTTT
>17|TRBJ2-3|TRBV7-2|.|few
CASSKGQSFSSTDTQYF
TGTGCCAGCAGCAAGGGACAATCCTTTTCTAGCACAGATACGCAGTATTTT
>14|TRBJ1-1|TRBV2|.|.
CASSEGGWNTEAFF
TGTGCCAGCAGTGAAGGGGGCTGGAACACTGAAGCTTTCTTT
>14|TRBJ1-1|TRBV3-1/TRBV3-2|.|.
CASSQDEVPRGAFF
TGTGCCAGCAGCCAAGATGAGGTACCTCGGGGAGCTTTCTTT
>15|TRBJ2-3|TRBV6-2/TRBV6-3|.|.
CASSTLGGRTDTQYF
TGTGCCAGCAGTACCCTGGGGGGGCGGACAGATACGCAGTATTTT
>16|TRBJ2-3|TRBV5-1|TRBD2|once
CASSLSGAASTDTQYF
TGCGCCAGCAGCTTGAGCGGGGCCGCTAGCACAGATACGCAGTATTTT
>15|TRBJ2-5|TRBV5-1|.|once
CASSLGPQLLETQYF
TGCGCCAGCAGCTTGGGGCCTCAACTATTGGAGACCCAGTACTTC
>18|TRBJ2-1|TRBV5-5|TRBD1|.
CASSMGQVALRGYNEQFF
TGTGCCAGCAGCATGGGACAGGTCGCCCTCCGTGGGTACAATGAGCAGTTCTTC
>11|TRBJ1-3|TRBV2|.|.
CARNTGNTIYF
TGTGCCAGGAACACGGGAAACACCATATATTTT
>15|TRBJ1-6|TRBV4-3|.|.
CASSQDLTSPSPLHF
TGCGCCAGCAGCCAAGATCTTACATCCCCCTCACCCCTCCACTTT
>14|TRBJ1-2|TRBV6-1|TRBD1|.
CASSEDGQGDGYTF
TGTGCCAGCAGTGAAGACGGACAGGGGGATGGCTACACCTTC
>15|TRBJ2-3|TRBV7-2|TRBD1|.
CASSLGGQGPDTQYF
TGTGCCAGCAGCTTAGGGGGACAGGGCCCAGATACGCAGTATTTT
>15|TRBJ1-2|TRBV7-8|TRBD1|.
CASSLTTGVGYGYTF
TGTGCCAGCAGCTTAACAACAGGGGTGGGCTATGGCTACACCTTC
>14|TRBJ2-1|TRBV29-1|TRBD2|.
CSVETSGGPHEQFF
TGCAGCGTGGAGACTAGCGGGGGGCCACATGAGCAGTTCTTC
>18|TRBJ1-6|TRBV10-3|TRBD1|.
CAISDPATGGMGNSPLHF
TGTGCCATCAGTGATCCCGCGACAGGGGGCATGGGTAATTCACCCCTCCACTTT
>13|TRBJ1-6|TRBV6-5|.|.
CASLRGKNSPLHF
TGTGCCAGTTTGCGGGGGAAGAATTCACCCCTCCACTTT
>15|TRBJ1-1|TRBV5-1|.|once
CASSLAGYVAEGAFF
TGCGCCAGCAGCTTGGCTGGGTACGTCGCCGAGGGAGCTTTCTTT
>14|TRBJ2-1|TRBV10-2|TRBD2|.
CASSERGGRNEQFF
TGCGCCAGCAGTGAGCGGGGGGGCCGGAATGAGCAGTTCTTC
>12|TRBJ1-5|TRBV5-6|.|.
CASSNGLQPQHF
TGTGCCAGCAGCAATGGACTGCAGCCCCAGCATTTT
>13|TRBJ2-7|TRBV6-6|.|few
CASSPTDTYEQYF
TGTGCCAGCAGTCCGACAGACACCTACGAGCAGTACTTC
>15|TRBJ2-1|TRBV18|TRBD2|.
CASSPPAGGYNEQFF
TGTGCCAGCTCACCACCAGCGGGGGGGTACAATGAGCAGTTCTTC
>14|TRBJ2-7|TRBV5-6|.|once
CASSPTRTVYEQYF
TGTGCCAGCAGCCCGACGCGGACAGTCTACGAGCAGTACTTC
>11|TRBJ1-1|TRBV21-1|.|.
CASSKGRGAFF
TGTGCCAGCAGCAAAGGGAGGGGAGCTTTCTTT
>15|TRBJ2-5|TRBV5-1|TRBD2|.
CASSPTAGAQETQYF
TGCGCCAGCTCCCCAACAGCGGGGGCACAAGAGACCCAGTACTTC
>17|TRBJ2-2|TRBV4-1|TRBD2|few
CASSRAGGGANTGELFF
TGCGCCAGCAGCCGCGCCGGCGGGGGGGCGAACACCGGGGAGCTGTTTTTT
>12|TRBJ2-7|TRBV12-3/TRBV12-4|TRBD2|.
CASSVGGGEQYF
TGTGCCAGCAGTGTCGGGGGGGGCGAGCAGTACTTC
>14|TRBJ2-7|TRBV6-5|TRBD2|.
CASIPSGGPYEQYF
TGTGCCAGCATCCCTTCGGGAGGGCCCTACGAGCAGTACTTC
>14|TRBJ2-5|TRBV10-1|TRBD1|once
CARGDRGRWETQYF
TGCGCCAGGGGAGACAGGGGGCGCTGGGAGACCCAGTACTTC
>12|TRBJ2-7|TRBV2|TRBD1|.
CASRGDSYEQYF
TGTGCCAGCAGGGGGGACAGCTACGAGCAGTACTTC
>15|TRBJ2-3|TRBV6-5|TRBD2|.
CASSSTSGGKDTQYF
TGTGCCAGCAGCTCGACTAGCGGGGGGAAAGATACGCAGTATTTT
>17|TRBJ1-3|TRBV4-1|TRBD1|few
CASSQDHSTGGRNTIYF
TGCGCCAGCAGCCAAGACCACTCGACAGGGGGAAGAAACACCATATATTTT
>17|TRBJ2-3|TRBV4-3|TRBD2|.
CASSQEPSGVSTDTQYF
TGCGCCAGCAGCCAAGAACCTAGCGGGGTAAGCACAGATACGCAGTATTTT
>16|TRBJ2-2|TRBV10-2|.|.
CASRPVGTGAHRGAVF
.
>17|TRBJ1-4|TRBV2|TRBD1|few
CASSVGSRRGGNEKLFF
TGTGCCAGCAGTGTGGGGTCCAGGAGAGGGGGCAATGAAAAACTGTTTTTT
>16|TRBJ2-7|TRBV4-1|TRBD1|.
CASSQEAGQGLGEQYF
TGCGCCAGCAGCCAAGAAGCGGGACAGGGGCTCGGCGAGCAGTACTTC
>15|TRBJ1-2|TRBV5-1|.|.
CASRQEGARWSGYTF
TGCGCCAGCAGACAGGAGGGAGCCAGGTGGAGTGGCTACACCTTC
>18|TRBJ2-2|TRBV5-1|TRBD2|.
CASSFAPSGGLTTGELFF
TGCGCCAGCAGCTTCGCGCCTAGCGGGGGGCTGACTACCGGGGAGCTGTTTTTT
>14|TRBJ1-1|TRBV5-1|.|.
CASSPLSDSTEAFF
TGCGCCAGCAGCCCGTTAAGTGACTCCACTGAAGCTTTCTTT
>16|TRBJ2-3|TRBV7-3|TRBD1|once
CASSVGTDPFVDTQYF
TGTGCCAGCAGCGTCGGGACAGACCCTTTCGTAGATACGCAGTATTTT
>15|TRBJ2-3|TRBV6-5|TRBD1|.
CASDQGAVPSDTQYF
TGTGCCAGCGACCAGGGGGCAGTCCCTTCAGATACGCAGTATTTT
>13|TRBJ2-1|TRBV10-3|TRBD1|.
CAATPTGVDEQFF
TGTGCCGCCACCCCGACAGGGGTCGATGAGCAGTTCTTC
>16|TRBJ2-1|TRBV7-9|TRBD2|medium-sized
CASSHRTSGAYNEQFF
TGTGCCAGCAGCCACCGGACTAGCGGGGCCTACAATGAGCAGTTCTTC
>15|TRBJ1-6|TRBV11-2|.|.
CASSSHGGYNSPLHF
TGTGCCAGCAGCTCTCACGGGGGATATAATTCACCCCTCCACTTT
>17|TRBJ2-1|TRBV7-8|TRBD2|.
CASSSATSGGPYNEQFF
TGTGCCAGCAGCTCCGCGACTAGCGGGGGGCCCTACAATGAGCAGTTCTTC
>15|TRBJ2-7|TRBV3-1/TRBV3-2|TRBD1|.
CASSPLTGGDWEQYF
TGTGCCAGCAGCCCCCTGACAGGGGGCGATTGGGAGCAGTACTTC
>13|TRBJ1-2|TRBV27|.|.
CAIRPQGGYGYTF
TGTGCCATCCGCCCCCAGGGTGGCTATGGCTACACCTTC
>13|TRBJ1-1|TRBV28|.|.
CASSLRRGTEAFF
TGTGCCAGCAGTCTCCGCAGGGGCACTGAAGCTTTCTTT
>12|TRBJ2-1|TRBV10-3|TRBD2|.
CASSGGGNEQFF
TGTGCCAGTAGCGGGGGAGGTAATGAGCAGTTCTTC